These 32 T cell receptor beta chains were all obtained from the same sample, sequenced in a study of Graves' ophthalmopathy and Graves' hyperthyroidism. Amplifying from RNA transcripts, the study obtained TCR beta CDR3 regions. HTBI-primed RT-PCR formed the first round, and a multiplex PCR formed the second. TCRdb used MiXCR to reprocess the multiplex PCR reads, holding one entry per CDR3 protein. The sample gives 210,000 or so distinct CDR3 sequences, roughly 29% of which show up once; around 9.8% is in the top ten. Source material: peripheral blood. All receptors derive from a man aged 50-60 years with Graves' ophthalmopathy.

Many counts were recorded for this clonotype. This rearrangement joins TRBV18 to TRBJ2-2, with D possibly being TRBD1 (6 bases). The CDR3 sequence is 14 residues long. Per the germline V gene, CDR1 is KGHSH and CDR2 is LQKENI. V lost 6 bases and J 3 bases, leaving 11 bases between the germline ends. CDR3 amino acids: CASSSGADTGELFF. The CDR3 DNA sequence: TGTGCCAGCTCTTCAGGGGCGGACACCGGGGAGCTGTTTTTT.

This clonotype was observed at least ten times. The rearrangement links TRBV30 to TRBJ2-7; 8 positions match TRBD1. CDR1 and CDR2 (germline): GTSNPN, SVGIG (reference sequence). This CDR3 has 14 residues. V was pared by 0 bases and J by 2 bases, with 3 bases of the junction left unmatched. The CDR3 spells CAWSVVQGAYEQYF. CDR3 sequence (DNA): TGTGCCTGGAGTGTTGTACAGGGGGCCTACGAGCAGTACTTC.

This clonotype was counted ten times or more. The gene calls are TRBV19 and TRBJ2-7; 12 nucleotides align to TRBD2. CDR3 size: 19 residues. Germline loops: CDR1 LNHDA, CDR2 SQIVND (reference sequence). J was trimmed by 2 bases and V by 3 bases; bases with no gene match: 14. CDR3 protein: CASSIGHPSTSGSAYEQYF. As DNA, the CDR3 is TGTGCCAGTAGTATTGGTCATCCTTCGACTAGCGGGAGCGCCTACGAGCAGTACTTC.

This clonotype was counted at least ten times. The J gene is TRBJ2-7, the V gene TRBV19, with D possibly being TRBD2 (6 bases). The germline CDR1 and CDR2 sequences are LNHDA and SQIVND (reference sequence). The CDR3 is 14 residues long. The V end was cut by 5 bases, the J end by 0 bases, with 11 bases between. The DNA of the CDR3 is TGTGCCAGTAGTGTAGCGGAGAGCTCCTACGAGCAGTACTTC. Protein sequence: CASSVAESSYEQYF.

This clonotype was seen at least ten times. The chain has TRBV2 and TRBJ1-1; 7 nucleotides match TRBD1. Germline loops: CDR1 SNHLY, CDR2 FYNNEI. The V segment lost 7 bases and the J segment 6 bases; nucleotides outside the gene matches: 5. The CDR3 consists of 12 residues. The CDR3 protein is CASNTGEAEAFF. The CDR3 DNA is TGTGCCAGCAATACAGGGGAGGCTGAAGCTTTCTTT.

There are many counts of this clonotype. The chain is built from TRBV27 and TRBJ2-7; TRBD1 agrees at 7 bases. Germline loops: CDR1 MNHEY, CDR2 SMNVEV (reference sequence). J gave up 3 bases and V 9 bases, and 5 bases lay outside the gene matches. This CDR3 spans 12 amino acids. CDR3 sequence reads: CASWDSYYEQYF. The CDR3, as DNA: TGTGCCAGTTGGGACAGCTACTACGAGCAGTACTTC.

In this sample, this clonotype turned up many times. The chain employs TRBV25-1 and TRBJ2-7, with D maybe TRBD1 (6 bases). This CDR3 region has 14 residues. V lost 3 bases, J lost 3 bases, and 12 bases lay in between. Germline V lookup: CDR1 MGHDK, CDR2 SYGVNS. CDR3 in DNA: TGTGCCAGCAGTGACTCCCGGGACATCTACGAGCAGTACTTC. This encodes CASSDSRDIYEQYF.

The sample holds many counts of this clonotype. The chain employs TRBV2 and TRBJ2-5; D is ambiguous. Germline V gives CDR1 SNHLY, CDR2 FYNNEI. CDR3 length: 13 residues. Trimming removed 3 bases from V and 4 bases from J, with 9 bases in between. CDR3 DNA: TGTGCCAGCAGTGATTGGGCTTTAGAGACCCAGTACTTC. It encodes CASSDWALETQYF. The whole variable domain, filled in from reference TRBV2 and TRBJ2-5, reads EPEVTQTPSHQVTQMGQEVILRCVPISNHLYFYWYRQILGQKVEFLVSFYNNEISEKSEIFDDQFSVERPDGSNFTLKIRSTKLEDSAMYFCASSDWALETQYFGPGTRLLVL.

This clonotype was observed many times. The V call is TRBV14, the J call TRBJ2-2; tentatively, D is TRBD2 (5 bases). The V end was cut by 4 bases, the J end by 2 bases, with 11 bases between. Germline V gives CDR1 SGHDN, CDR2 FVKESK. The CDR3 sequence is 15 residues long. CDR3 coding DNA: TGTGCCAGCAGCCCCTGGCTAGCAAACACCGGGGAGCTGTTTTTT. Protein sequence: CASSPWLANTGELFF.

In this sample, this clonotype turned up many times. This chain links TRBV11-1 with TRBJ1-1, with D possibly being TRBD1 (6 bases). The CDR3 runs to 16 residues. Germline CDR1 and CDR2: SGHAT and FQDESV (reference sequence). Trimming removed 4 bases from V and 4 bases from J, with 19 bases in between. The CDR3 region is CASSSLGGAGGTEAFF. The DNA of the CDR3 is TGTGCCAGCAGCTCCCTCGGGGGCGCGGGTGGCACTGAAGCTTTCTTT.

The table lists this clonotype with many counts. The rearrangement uses TRBV19 and TRBJ2-6; D may be TRBD1 or TRBD2 (5 bases each). The CDR3 runs to 15 residues. V was trimmed by 6 bases and J by 0 bases, leaving 9 bases between them. Germline CDR1 reads LNHDA; CDR2 reads SQIVND (reference sequence). The CDR3 loop is CASSPGHSGANVLTF. Here the CDR3 DNA reads TGTGCCAGTAGCCCGGGGCACTCTGGGGCCAACGTCCTGACTTTC. The variable domain in full, completed from reference TRBV19 and TRBJ2-6, reads DGGITQSPKYLFRKEGQNVTLSCEQNLNHDAMYWYRQDPGQGLRLIYYSQIVNDFQKGDIAEGYSVSREKKESFPLTVTSAQKNPTAFYLCASSPGHSGANVLTFGAGSRLTVL.

The chain couples TRBV7-2 to TRBJ2-7; a possible D gene is TRBD2 (5 bases). The CDR3 runs 12 residues. Trimming took 6 bases from V and 4 from J, leaving 10 bases between them. The germline V gene encodes CDR1 SGHTA and CDR2 FQGNSA. The CDR3 reads CASRPEGYEQYF. The DNA for the CDR3 is TGTGCCAGCAGACCCGAGGGTTACGAGCAGTACTTC.

This clonotype was seen at least ten times. The junction and the germline gene differ at one end; a read error may be behind it. The V and J genes are TRBV10-3 and TRBJ1-5; D ambiguous. This CDR3 has 15 residues. Germline CDR1 and CDR2: ENHRY and SYGVKD. CDR3 protein: CATRQAVSGNQSQHF. The CDR3 nucleotides read TGTGCCACGCGGCAGGCGGTCTCGGGCAATCAGTCCCAGCATTTT.

This clonotype was picked up many times. The V call is TRBV10-1, the J call TRBJ2-2; D is unclear. This CDR3 spans 14 amino acids. Trimming shortened V by 4 bases and J by 2 bases, and 8 bases separated the two germline ends. CDR1 is WNHNN and CDR2 is SYGVQD in the germline V gene (reference sequence). The CDR3 spells CASSGHQNTGELFF. The CDR3 DNA follows: TGCGCCAGCAGTGGCCACCAAAACACCGGGGAGCTGTTTTTT.

Ten or more counts support this clonotype. V usage is TRBV19 and J usage is TRBJ2-5; tentatively, D is TRBD2 (7 bases). Germline V gene sequence: CDR1 LNHDA, CDR2 SQIVND (reference sequence). The CDR3 sequence is 14 residues long. The germline V and J ends were trimmed by 10 bases and 5 bases, with 20 bases remaining between them. CDR3 residues: CATSGGGNVETQYF. The CDR3 coding sequence is TGTGCCACTTCGGGGGGCGGGAACGTTGAGACCCAGTACTTC.

This clonotype was seen ten or more times. The chain combines TRBV6-1 with TRBJ2-7; perhaps TRBD1 as D (6 bases). V was pared by 5 bases and J by 2 bases, with 10 bases between. The germline V gene has CDR1 MNHNS and CDR2 SASEGT. The CDR3 has 13 amino acids. Written as DNA, the CDR3 is TGTGCCAGCAGTCAAGGACAGACCTACGAGCAGTACTTC. This translates into CASSQGQTYEQYF.

In this sample, this clonotype turned up many times. The chain recombines TRBV10-3 with TRBJ1-2; D is unclear. With 3 bases removed from V and 6 bases from J, the gap between germline ends came to 11 bases. The CDR3 runs to 13 residues. CDR1 is ENHRY and CDR2 is SYGVKD in the germline V gene. The CDR3 bases are TGTGCCATCAGTGACCAGCCGACAAATGGCTACACCTTC. As protein: CAISDQPTNGYTF.

Ten or more counts support this clonotype. This sequence joins TRBV10-2 and TRBJ1-2; 8 nucleotides match TRBD1. CDR3 length: 14 residues. The trim removed 7 bases at V and 4 bases at J, leaving 8 bases unmatched. CDR1 is WSHSY, CDR2 SAAADI, per germline. This CDR3 is CASNPAQGAYGYTF. The CDR3 DNA sequence: TGCGCCAGCAATCCGGCCCAGGGGGCCTATGGCTACACCTTC.

This chain connects TRBV30 to TRBJ1-1, with 9 nucleotides matching TRBD1. This CDR3 is built from 13 residues. Trimming cost V 0 bases and J 4 bases; bases outside gene matches: 0. The germline gives CDR1 GTSNPN, CDR2 SVGIG (reference sequence). The CDR3 region has the DNA TGTGCCTGGAGTGTACAGGGGGCCACTGAAGCTTTCTTT. This gives the protein CAWSVQGATEAFF.

This clonotype came up many times. This chain links TRBV11-2 with TRBJ2-2; a weak D match, TRBD1 (5 bases). This CDR3 is 15 amino acids long. Germline CDR1 reads SGHAT; CDR2 reads FQNNGV. Deletions cut 7 bases from V and 2 bases from J, with 14 bases between. In DNA, the CDR3 is TGTGCCAGCATCCAGGGAACAGTAAACACCGGGGAGCTGTTTTTT. Protein sequence: CASIQGTVNTGELFF.

This clonotype showed up many times. The gene calls are TRBV6-1 and TRBJ2-2, with 7 bases matching TRBD2. Germline lookup yields CDR1 MNHNS and CDR2 SASEGT. J lost 3 bases, V lost 2 bases, and 0 bases had no gene match. This CDR3 comprises 14 residues. CDR3 region: CASSELADTGELFF. DNA of the CDR3: TGTGCCAGCAGTGAACTAGCGGACACCGGGGAGCTGTTTTTT.

This clonotype was found many times. The genes are TRBV19 and TRBJ1-1, with D possibly TRBD1 on 5 matching bases. Germline CDR1 reads LNHDA; CDR2 reads SQIVND (reference sequence). The CDR3 runs 20 residues. The V gene lost 2 bases and the J gene lost 6 bases, with 31 bases spanning the gap. CDR3 coding DNA: TGTGCCAGTAGTATAAAGGGATCCCCATGGAGTAATGGGGGTTTTCCTGAAGCTTTCTTT. It encodes CASSIKGSPWSNGGFPEAFF.

This clonotype was found many times. The genes are TRBV7-2 and TRBJ2-7; 11 bases agree with TRBD2. In germline, CDR1 is SGHTA, CDR2 FQGNSA. The CDR3 is 15 residues long. V lost 0 bases to trimming and J lost 7 bases; unmatched junction nucleotides: 5. CDR3 protein: CASSLALAGGGEQYF. The CDR3 DNA reads as TGTGCCAGCAGCTTAGCATTAGCGGGAGGGGGTGAGCAGTACTTC.

This clonotype was seen repeatedly, ten times or more. The rearrangement joins TRBV6-5 to TRBJ2-7; 10 positions match TRBD1. With 7 bases clipped from V and 6 bases from J, the junction kept 9 bases outside the gene matches. CDR1 is MNHEY and CDR2 is SVGAGI in the germline V gene. The length of the CDR3 is 14 residues. The CDR3 loop is CASKGQGDQGEQYF. The DNA for the CDR3 is TGTGCCAGCAAAGGACAGGGGGATCAAGGCGAGCAGTACTTC.

The sample holds many counts of this clonotype. This sequence joins TRBV19 and TRBJ2-7, with D perhaps matching TRBD2 (6 bases). Germline CDR1 is LNHDA and CDR2 is SQIVND (reference sequence). The V end lost 3 bases, the J end lost 4 bases, and 13 bases lay between the germline ends. The CDR3 sequence is 14 residues long. CDR3 nucleotide sequence: TGTGCCAGTAGTATGACGGGCGGAGGGTACGAGCAGTACTTC. Protein sequence: CASSMTGGGYEQYF.

Points on this clonotype: A much larger clone is a single base away; this may be a read error. Since no conserved phenylalanine or tryptophan closes the CDR3, a read error is the likely cause. The V and J genes are TRBV12-3 or TRBV12-4 and TRBJ1-1; perhaps TRBD1 as D (5 bases). Trimming shortened V by 2 bases and J by 5 bases, and 12 bases separated the two germline ends. There are 14 residues in the CDR3. The CDR3, as DNA: TGTGCCAGCAGTTTATGGGGGGATGAGACTGAAGCTTTCTCT. This encodes CASSLWGDETEAFS.

This clonotype was observed many times. This chain links TRBV7-9 with TRBJ2-5; D ambiguous. The CDR3 is 12 residues long. Germline assignment: CDR1 SEHNR and CDR2 FQNEAQ (reference sequence). The V gene lost 8 bases and the J gene lost 2 bases, with 9 bases spanning the gap. The CDR3 is CASSWKQETQYF. The CDR3, as DNA: TGTGCCAGCTCCTGGAAGCAAGAGACCCAGTACTTC.

This clonotype was picked up many times. The J gene is TRBJ2-7, the V gene TRBV6-2 or TRBV6-3; tentative D call: TRBD2 (6 bases). The V end was cut by 2 bases, the J end by 3 bases, with 17 bases between. Germline CDR1 and CDR2: MNHEY and SVGEGT. The CDR3 covers 16 residues. As DNA, the CDR3 is TGTGCCAGCAGTTACAGGAGGGCTAGAGGTGACTACGAGCAGTACTTC. Protein: CASSYRRARGDYEQYF.

This clonotype was observed at least ten times. The chain carries TRBV12-3 or TRBV12-4 and TRBJ2-5, with D perhaps matching TRBD1 or TRBD2 (5 bases each). There are 14 residues in the CDR3. The V and J ends lost 2 bases and 4 bases respectively, with 11 bases between them. The chain's CDR3 is CASSLLRGGETQYF. In DNA form, the CDR3 reads TGTGCCAGCAGTTTATTGAGGGGTGGAGAGACCCAGTACTTC.

This clonotype was detected many times. J is TRBJ2-7 and V is TRBV4-3; maybe TRBD1 (6 bases). V lost 6 bases and J 6 bases, leaving 18 bases between the germline ends. Germline values: CDR1 LGHNA, CDR2 YSLEER. This CDR3 comprises 14 residues. The CDR3 nucleotides read TGCGCCAGCAGTCGGATCGCAGGGGTGGGCGAGCAGTACTTC. Amino acids: CASSRIAGVGEQYF.

This clonotype was seen ten or more times. CDR3 nucleotide sequence: TGTGCCAGCAGGCCGGGTCCCGGGGAGCTGTTTTTT. Its protein is CASRPGPGELFF. This rearrangement joins TRBV6-2 or TRBV6-3 to TRBJ2-2; no definite D call. The CDR3 consists of 12 residues. CDR1 MNHEY and CDR2 SVGEGT come from the germline V gene. With 6 bases removed from V and 6 bases from J, the gap between germline ends came to 8 bases.

This clonotype appeared once. The genes are TRBV2 and TRBJ1-5; D is possibly TRBD1 (5 bases). This CDR3 is built from 15 residues. The germline gives CDR1 SNHLY, CDR2 FYNNEI. The V gene lost 5 bases and the J gene lost 3 bases, with 14 bases spanning the gap. CDR3 protein: CASSLQDTNNQPQHF. CDR3 coding DNA: TGTGCCAGCAGTTTACAGGACACCAACAATCAGCCCCAGCATTTT.